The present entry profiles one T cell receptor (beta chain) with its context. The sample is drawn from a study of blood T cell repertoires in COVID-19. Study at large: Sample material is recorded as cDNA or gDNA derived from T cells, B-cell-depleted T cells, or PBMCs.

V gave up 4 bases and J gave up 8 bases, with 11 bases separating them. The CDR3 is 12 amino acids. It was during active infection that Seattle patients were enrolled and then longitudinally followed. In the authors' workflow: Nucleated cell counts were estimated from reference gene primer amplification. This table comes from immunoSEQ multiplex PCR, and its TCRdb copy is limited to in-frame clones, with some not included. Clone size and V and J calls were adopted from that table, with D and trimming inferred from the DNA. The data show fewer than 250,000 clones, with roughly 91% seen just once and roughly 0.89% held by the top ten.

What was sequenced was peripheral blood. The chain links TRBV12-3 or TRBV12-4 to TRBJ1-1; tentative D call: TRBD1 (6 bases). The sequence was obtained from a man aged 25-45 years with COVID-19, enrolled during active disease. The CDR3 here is CASSSGQREAFF. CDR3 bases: TGTGCCAGCAGTTCTGGACAGAGAGAAGCTTTCTTT.